This T cell receptor beta chain emerged from a study of CD8 T cells in Susac syndrome. With regard to this clonotype: Its antigen is as yet unknown.

Sequencing of TCR beta covered CD8+ and CD4+ T cells obtained from blood. Matching for age and sex applied to the controls, who were healthy donors. Roughly 0.45 to 1 ug RNA was reverse transcribed with random hexamers. Amplification of TCR beta CDR3 across 54 Vbeta and 13 Jbeta was performed with immunoSEQ multiplex PCR. A single record per CDR3 protein comes from TCRdb applying MiXCR to the immunoSEQ multiplex PCR reads. The profile covers around 130,000 distinct CDR3 sequences, with about 93% appearing a single time and approximately 0.089% taken by the ten largest. The CDR3 covers 14 residues. Trimming pared 4 bases from V and 6 bases from J, leaving 12 bases between. Germline loops: CDR1 LGHDT, CDR2 YNNKEL (reference sequence). Findings of the study overall: In its TCR sequencing and HLA analysis, the study acknowledged that the number of individuals was relatively small.

Sequenced sample: CD4+ T cells from PBMCs. The chain joins TRBV3-1 to TRBJ2-2; D not resolved. This TCR derives from a human donor in good health. The CDR3 here is CASSPFQFSGELFF. The CDR3 coding sequence is TGTGCCAGCAGCCCATTCCAGTTTTCCGGGGAGCTGTTTTTT.